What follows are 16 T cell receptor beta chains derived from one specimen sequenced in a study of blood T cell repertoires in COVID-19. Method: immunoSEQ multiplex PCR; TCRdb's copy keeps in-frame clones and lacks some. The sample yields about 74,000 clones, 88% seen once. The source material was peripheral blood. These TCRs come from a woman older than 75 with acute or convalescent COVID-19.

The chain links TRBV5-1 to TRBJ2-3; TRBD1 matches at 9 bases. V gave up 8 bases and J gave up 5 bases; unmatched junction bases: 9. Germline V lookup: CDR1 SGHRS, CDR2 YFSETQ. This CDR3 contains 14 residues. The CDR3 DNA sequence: TGCGCCAGTAACCGGGACAGGGAAGAAGATACGCAGTATTTT. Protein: CASNRDREEDTQYF.

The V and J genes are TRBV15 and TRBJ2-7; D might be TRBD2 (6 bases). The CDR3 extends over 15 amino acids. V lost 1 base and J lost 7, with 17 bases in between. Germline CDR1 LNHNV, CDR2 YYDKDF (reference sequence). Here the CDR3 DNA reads TGTGCCACCAGCAGAGTTTCCGGGACTTTGGGGGAGCAGTACTTC. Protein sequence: CATSRVSGTLGEQYF. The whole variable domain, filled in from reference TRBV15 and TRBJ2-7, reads DAMVIQNPRYQVTQFGKPVTLSCSQTLNHNVMYWYQQKSSQAPKLLFHYYDKDFNNEADTPDNFQSRRPNTSFCFLDIRSPGLGDTAMYLCATSRVSGTLGEQYFGPGTRLTVT.

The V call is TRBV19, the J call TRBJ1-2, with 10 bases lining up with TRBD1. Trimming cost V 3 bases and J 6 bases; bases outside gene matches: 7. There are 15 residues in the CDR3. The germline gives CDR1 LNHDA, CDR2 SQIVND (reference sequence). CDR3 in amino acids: CASSISSGQGNGYTF. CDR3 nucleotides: TGTGCCAGTAGTATCTCCTCGGGACAGGGGAATGGCTACACCTTC.

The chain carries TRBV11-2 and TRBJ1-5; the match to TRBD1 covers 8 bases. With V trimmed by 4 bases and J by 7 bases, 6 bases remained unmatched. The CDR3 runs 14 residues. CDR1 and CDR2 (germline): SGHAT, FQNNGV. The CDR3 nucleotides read TGTGCCAGCAGCTGGACAGGGCAGCGCCAGCCCCAGCATTTT. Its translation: CASSWTGQRQPQHF.

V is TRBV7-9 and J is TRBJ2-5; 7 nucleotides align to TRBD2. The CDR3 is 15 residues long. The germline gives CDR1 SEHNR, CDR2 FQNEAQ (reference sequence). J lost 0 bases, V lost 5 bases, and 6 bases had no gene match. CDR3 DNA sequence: TGTGCCAGCAGCAGCGGGACGGCGTACCAAGAGACCCAGTACTTC. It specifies CASSSGTAYQETQYF.

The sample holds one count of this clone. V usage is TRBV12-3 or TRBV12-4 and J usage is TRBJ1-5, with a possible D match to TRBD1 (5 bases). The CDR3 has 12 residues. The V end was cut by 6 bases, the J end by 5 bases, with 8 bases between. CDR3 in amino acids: CASSRDYQPQHF. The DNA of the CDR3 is TGTGCCAGCAGCCGGGACTATCAGCCCCAGCATTTT.

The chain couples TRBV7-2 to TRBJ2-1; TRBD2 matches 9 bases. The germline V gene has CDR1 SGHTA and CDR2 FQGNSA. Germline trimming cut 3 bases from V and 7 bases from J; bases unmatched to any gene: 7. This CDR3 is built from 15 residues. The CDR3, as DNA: TGTGCCAGCAGCTTCTCGCGGGGGGGCAAGAATGAGCAGTTCTTC. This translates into CASSFSRGGKNEQFF.

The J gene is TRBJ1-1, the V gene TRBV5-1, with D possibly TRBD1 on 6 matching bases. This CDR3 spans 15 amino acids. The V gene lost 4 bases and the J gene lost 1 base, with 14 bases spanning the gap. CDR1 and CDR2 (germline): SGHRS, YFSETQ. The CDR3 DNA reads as TGCGCCAGCAGCGAGCAAGGGGGTGGGAACACTGAAGCTTTCTTT. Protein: CASSEQGGGNTEAFF.

CDR3: CASSEGQGTNYGYTF. The CDR3, as DNA: TGTGCCAGCAGTGAAGGGCAGGGAACTAACTATGGCTACACCTTC. The rearrangement links TRBV6-1 to TRBJ1-2; perhaps TRBD1 as D (5 bases). The CDR3 runs 15 residues. The V gene's germline CDR1 is MNHNS and CDR2 SASEGT. V was clipped by 1 base and J by 0 bases, with 9 bases between them.

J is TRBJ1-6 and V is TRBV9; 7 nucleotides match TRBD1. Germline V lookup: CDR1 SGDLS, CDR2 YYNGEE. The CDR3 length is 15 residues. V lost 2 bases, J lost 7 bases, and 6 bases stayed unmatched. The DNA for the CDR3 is TGTGCCAGCAGCGTCCGGACAGGTGTAAATTCACCCCTCCACTTT. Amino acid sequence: CASSVRTGVNSPLHF.

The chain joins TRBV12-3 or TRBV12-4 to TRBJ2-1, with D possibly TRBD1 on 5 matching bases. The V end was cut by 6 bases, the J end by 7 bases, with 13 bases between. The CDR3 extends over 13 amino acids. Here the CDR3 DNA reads TGTGCCAGCAGGGGGCAAATGGGGAATGAGCAGTTCTTC. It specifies CASRGQMGNEQFF.

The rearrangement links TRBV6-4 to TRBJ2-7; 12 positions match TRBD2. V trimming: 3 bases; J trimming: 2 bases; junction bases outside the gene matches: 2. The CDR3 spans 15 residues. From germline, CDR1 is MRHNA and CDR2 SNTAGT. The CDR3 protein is CASSDSSGGAYEQYF. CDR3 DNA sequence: TGTGCCAGCAGTGATTCTAGCGGGGGGGCCTACGAGCAGTACTTC.

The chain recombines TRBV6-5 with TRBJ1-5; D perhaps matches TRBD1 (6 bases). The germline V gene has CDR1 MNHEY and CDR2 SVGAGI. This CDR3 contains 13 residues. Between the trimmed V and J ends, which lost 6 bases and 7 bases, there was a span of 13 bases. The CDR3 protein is CASSPTGSQPQHF. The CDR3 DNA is TGTGCCAGCAGCCCCACAGGGTCCCAGCCCCAGCATTTT.

For the CDR3, the DNA is TGTGCCAGTACCTTATCGGGGGGCGGTAGCTATGGCTACACCTTC. It yields the protein CASTLSGGGSYGYTF. The chain has TRBV19 and TRBJ1-2; D might be TRBD1 (6 bases). Looked up from germline, CDR1 is LNHDA and CDR2 is SQIVND (reference sequence). This CDR3 is 15 amino acids long. V lost 7 bases to trimming and J lost 4 bases, with 19 bases between them.

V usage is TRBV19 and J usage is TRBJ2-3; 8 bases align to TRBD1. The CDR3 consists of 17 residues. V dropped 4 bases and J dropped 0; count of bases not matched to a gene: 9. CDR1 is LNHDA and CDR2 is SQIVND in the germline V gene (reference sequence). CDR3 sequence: CASSTQGASTSTDTQYF. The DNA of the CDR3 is TGTGCCAGTAGTACGCAGGGGGCATCGACTAGCACAGATACGCAGTATTTT.

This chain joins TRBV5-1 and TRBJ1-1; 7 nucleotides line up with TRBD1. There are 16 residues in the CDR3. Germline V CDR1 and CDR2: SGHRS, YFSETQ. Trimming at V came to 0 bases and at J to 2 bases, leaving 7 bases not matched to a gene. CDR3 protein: CASSLATGVLNTEAFF. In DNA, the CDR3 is TGCGCCAGCAGCTTGGCAACAGGGGTGTTAAACACTGAAGCTTTCTTT.